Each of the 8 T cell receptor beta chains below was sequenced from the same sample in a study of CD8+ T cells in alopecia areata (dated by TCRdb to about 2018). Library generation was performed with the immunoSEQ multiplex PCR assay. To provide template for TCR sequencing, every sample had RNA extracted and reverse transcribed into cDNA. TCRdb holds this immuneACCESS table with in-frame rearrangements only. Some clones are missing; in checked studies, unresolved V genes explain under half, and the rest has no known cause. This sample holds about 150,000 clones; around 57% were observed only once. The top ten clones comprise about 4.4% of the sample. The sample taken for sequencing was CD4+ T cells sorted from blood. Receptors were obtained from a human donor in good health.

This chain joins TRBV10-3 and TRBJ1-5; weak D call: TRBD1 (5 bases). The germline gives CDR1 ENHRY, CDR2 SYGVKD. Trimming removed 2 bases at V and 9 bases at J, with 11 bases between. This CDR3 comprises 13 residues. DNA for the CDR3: TGTGCCATCAGTGAGACCCTTCAGGGGCCCCAGCATTTT. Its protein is CAISETLQGPQHF.

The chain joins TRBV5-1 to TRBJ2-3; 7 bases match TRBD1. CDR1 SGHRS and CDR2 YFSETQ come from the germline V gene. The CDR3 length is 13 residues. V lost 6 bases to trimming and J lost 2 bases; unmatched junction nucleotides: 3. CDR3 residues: CASKDRNTDTQYF. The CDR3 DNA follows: TGCGCCAGCAAGGACAGGAACACAGATACGCAGTATTTT.

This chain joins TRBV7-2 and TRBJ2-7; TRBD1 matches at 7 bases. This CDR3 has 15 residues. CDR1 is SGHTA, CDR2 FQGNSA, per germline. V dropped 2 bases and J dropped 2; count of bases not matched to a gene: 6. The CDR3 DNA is TGTGCCAGCAGCTTAAAAGGGACAGTAACCTACGAGCAGTACTTC. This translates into CASSLKGTVTYEQYF.

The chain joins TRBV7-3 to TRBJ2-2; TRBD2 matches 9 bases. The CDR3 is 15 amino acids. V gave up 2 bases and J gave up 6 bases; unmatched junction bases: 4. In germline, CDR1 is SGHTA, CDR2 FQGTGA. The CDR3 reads CASSLSGLASGELFF. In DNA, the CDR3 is TGTGCCAGCAGCTTATCCGGACTAGCGTCCGGGGAGCTGTTTTTT.

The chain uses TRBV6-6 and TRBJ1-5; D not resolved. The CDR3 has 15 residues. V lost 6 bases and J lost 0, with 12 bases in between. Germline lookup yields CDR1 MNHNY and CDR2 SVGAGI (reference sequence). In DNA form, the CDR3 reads TGTGCCAGCAGCACCGGGCAAAATAGCAATCAGCCCCAGCATTTT. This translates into CASSTGQNSNQPQHF.

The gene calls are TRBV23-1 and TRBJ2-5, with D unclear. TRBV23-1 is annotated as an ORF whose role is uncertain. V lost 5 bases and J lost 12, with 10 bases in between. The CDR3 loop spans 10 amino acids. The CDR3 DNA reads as TGCGCCAGCAGTGGTAACGGCAAGTACTTC. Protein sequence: CASSGNGKYF.

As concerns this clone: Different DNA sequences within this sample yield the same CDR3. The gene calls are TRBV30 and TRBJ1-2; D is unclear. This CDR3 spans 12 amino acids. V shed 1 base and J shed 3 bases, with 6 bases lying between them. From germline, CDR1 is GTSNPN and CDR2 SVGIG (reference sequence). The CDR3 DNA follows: TGTGCCTGGAGTGGGACCGACTATGGCTACACCTTC. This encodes CAWSGTDYGYTF.

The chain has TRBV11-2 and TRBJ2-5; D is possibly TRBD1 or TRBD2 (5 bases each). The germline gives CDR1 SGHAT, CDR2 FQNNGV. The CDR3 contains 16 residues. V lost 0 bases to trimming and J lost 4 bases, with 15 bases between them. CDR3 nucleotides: TGTGCCAGCAGCTTAGATCTGCTAGGGGCGGGAGAGACCCAGTACTTC. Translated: CASSLDLLGAGETQYF.